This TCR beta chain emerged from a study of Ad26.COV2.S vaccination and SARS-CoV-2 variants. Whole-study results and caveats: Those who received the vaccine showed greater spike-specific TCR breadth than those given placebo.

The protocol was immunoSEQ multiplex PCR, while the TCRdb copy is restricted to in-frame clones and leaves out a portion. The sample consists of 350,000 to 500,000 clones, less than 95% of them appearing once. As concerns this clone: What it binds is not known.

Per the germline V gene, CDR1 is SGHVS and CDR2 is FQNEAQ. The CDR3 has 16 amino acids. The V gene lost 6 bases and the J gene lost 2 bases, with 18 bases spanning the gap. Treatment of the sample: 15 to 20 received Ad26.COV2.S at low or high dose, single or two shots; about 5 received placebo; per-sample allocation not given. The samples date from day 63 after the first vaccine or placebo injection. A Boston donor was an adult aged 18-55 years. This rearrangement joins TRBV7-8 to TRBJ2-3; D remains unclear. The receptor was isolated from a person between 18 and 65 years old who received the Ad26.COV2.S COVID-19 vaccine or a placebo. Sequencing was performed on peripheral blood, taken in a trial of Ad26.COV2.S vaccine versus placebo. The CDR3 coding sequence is TGTGCCAGCAGTTTAAGGTTGGATGTGACCACAGATACGCAGTATTTT. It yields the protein CASSLRLDVTTDTQYF.